A selection of T cell receptor beta chains follows, all from one sample in a study of blood T cell repertoires in COVID-19. Profiling relied on immunoSEQ multiplex PCR, and the TCRdb table lists in-frame clones only, not all of them. The sample lists more than 95,000 clones; about 89% were seen once. Sequenced sample: peripheral blood. The receptors here all came from a human donor in a cohort sampled during active COVID-19. Each CDR3 is given with its conserved first and last residue. The order of the fields is D gene, J gene, clone size, V gene, CDR3 protein, CDR3 DNA. The D gene is left open where the match is weak. Size is omitted from some rows. Given values are once, few, many or a class for expanded clones.

d_gene: -; j_gene: TRBJ2-1; abundance: -; v_gene: TRBV15; CDR3aa: CATSREQAYSSYNEQFF; CDR3nt: TGTGCCACCAGCAGAGAGCAGGCGTATAGCTCCTACAATGAGCAGTTCTTC
d_gene: TRBD1; j_gene: TRBJ1-1; abundance: few; v_gene: TRBV11-3; CDR3aa: CASSFNRGLTEAFF; CDR3nt: TGTGCCAGCAGCTTTAACAGGGGGCTCACTGAAGCTTTCTTT
d_gene: TRBD2; j_gene: TRBJ2-7; abundance: -; v_gene: TRBV9; CDR3aa: CASSVASGDSYEQYF; CDR3nt: TGTGCCAGCAGCGTGGCTAGCGGGGATTCCTACGAGCAGTACTTC
d_gene: -; j_gene: TRBJ2-2; abundance: once; v_gene: TRBV4-1; CDR3aa: CASSRGEGGVGGELFF; CDR3nt: TGCGCCAGCAGCCGCGGGGAGGGGGGCGTGGGCGGGGAGCTGTTTTTT
d_gene: -; j_gene: TRBJ2-7; abundance: -; v_gene: TRBV7-2; CDR3aa: CASSSDFASSYEQYF; CDR3nt: TGTGCCAGCAGCTCGGACTTCGCGAGCTCCTACGAGCAGTACTTC
d_gene: TRBD2; j_gene: TRBJ2-1; abundance: -; v_gene: TRBV6-2/TRBV6-3; CDR3aa: CASSFPPGLGNEQFF; CDR3nt: TGTGCCAGCAGTTTTCCTCCGGGACTAGGGAACGAGCAGTTCTTC
d_gene: TRBD1; j_gene: TRBJ2-2; abundance: once; v_gene: TRBV11-2; CDR3aa: CASSSTGGPGELFF; CDR3nt: TGTGCCAGCAGCTCAACAGGGGGGCCCGGGGAGCTGTTTTTT
d_gene: TRBD2; j_gene: TRBJ2-2; abundance: -; v_gene: TRBV27; CDR3aa: CASSRGTSGRVHTGELFF; CDR3nt: TGTGCCAGCAGCCGCGGGACTAGCGGGAGGGTACACACCGGGGAGCTGTTTTTT
d_gene: TRBD2; j_gene: TRBJ2-5; abundance: -; v_gene: TRBV5-4; CDR3aa: CASSPRERGEETQYF; CDR3nt: TGTGCCAGCAGCCCCAGGGAGCGGGGGGAGGAGACCCAGTACTTC
d_gene: -; j_gene: TRBJ2-1; abundance: -; v_gene: TRBV18; CDR3aa: CASSPFVPSSYNEQFF; CDR3nt: TGTGCCAGCTCACCATTCGTTCCTAGCTCCTACAATGAGCAGTTCTTC
d_gene: TRBD1; j_gene: TRBJ1-1; abundance: -; v_gene: TRBV19; CDR3aa: CASTSGQINTEAFF; CDR3nt: TGTGCCAGTACCTCGGGACAGATTAACACTGAAGCTTTCTTT
d_gene: -; j_gene: TRBJ2-7; abundance: -; v_gene: TRBV2; CDR3aa: CASRPYYEQYF; CDR3nt: TGTGCCAGCAGGCCCTATTACGAGCAGTACTTC
d_gene: TRBD1; j_gene: TRBJ2-7; abundance: -; v_gene: TRBV25-1; CDR3aa: CASRESGGTGVGEQYF; CDR3nt: TGTGCCAGCAGGGAATCCGGAGGGACAGGGGTCGGCGAGCAGTACTTC
d_gene: -; j_gene: TRBJ2-7; abundance: -; v_gene: TRBV27; CDR3aa: CASSLGRGPYEQYF; CDR3nt: TGTGCCAGCAGTTTAGGCAGGGGACCCTACGAGCAGTACTTC
d_gene: TRBD1; j_gene: TRBJ2-3; abundance: -; v_gene: TRBV2; CDR3aa: CASSDGTGQADTQYF; CDR3nt: TGTGCCAGCAGTGATGGGACAGGGCAAGCAGATACGCAGTATTTT
d_gene: -; j_gene: TRBJ2-1; abundance: -; v_gene: TRBV11-2; CDR3aa: CASSLSGPLNEQFF; CDR3nt: TGTGCCAGCAGCTTAAGTGGCCCCTTAAATGAGCAGTTCTTC
d_gene: TRBD1; j_gene: TRBJ1-1; abundance: -; v_gene: TRBV27; CDR3aa: CASSLRVTGGFTEAFF; CDR3nt: TGTGCCAGCAGTTTACGTGTGACAGGGGGTTTCACTGAAGCTTTCTTT
d_gene: -; j_gene: TRBJ2-3; abundance: -; v_gene: TRBV5-1; CDR3aa: CASSFKRTDRADTQYF; CDR3nt: TGCGCCAGCAGCTTTAAGCGGACGGATCGGGCAGATACGCAGTATTTT
d_gene: TRBD1; j_gene: TRBJ2-2; abundance: -; v_gene: TRBV2; CDR3aa: CASRDRGIAGELFF; CDR3nt: TGTGCCAGCAGGGACAGGGGCATCGCCGGGGAGCTGTTTTTT
d_gene: -; j_gene: TRBJ2-3; abundance: -; v_gene: TRBV21-1; CDR3aa: CATTAGQGDTDTQYF; CDR3nt: TGTGCCACCACGGCCGGACAGGGAGACACAGATACGCAGTATTTT
d_gene: TRBD1; j_gene: TRBJ1-2; abundance: -; v_gene: TRBV5-1; CDR3aa: CASGILGQGAFGYTF; CDR3nt: TGCGCCAGCGGCATCCTGGGACAGGGGGCTTTTGGCTACACCTTC
d_gene: TRBD2; j_gene: TRBJ2-1; abundance: -; v_gene: TRBV7-9; CDR3aa: CASSSRSWSGGAVRNEQFF; CDR3nt: TGTGCCAGCAGCTCCAGGAGTTGGAGCGGGGGGGCCGTAAGAAATGAGCAGTTCTTC
d_gene: -; j_gene: TRBJ2-6; abundance: -; v_gene: TRBV6-6; CDR3aa: CASIAGANVLTF; CDR3nt: TGTGCCAGCATAGCTGGGGCCAACGTCCTGACTTTC
d_gene: TRBD1; j_gene: TRBJ1-1; abundance: -; v_gene: TRBV28; CDR3aa: CASSLLGQGALNTEAFF; CDR3nt: TGTGCCAGCAGTTTATTAGGACAGGGGGCCTTGAACACTGAAGCTTTCTTT
d_gene: -; j_gene: TRBJ1-4; abundance: -; v_gene: TRBV28; CDR3aa: CASSLSFGGEKLFF; CDR3nt: TGTGCCAGCAGTTTATCATTTGGGGGGGAAAAACTGTTTTTT
d_gene: TRBD1; j_gene: TRBJ1-1; abundance: -; v_gene: TRBV5-1; CDR3aa: CASSLGQGNTAFF; CDR3nt: TGCGCCAGCAGCCTGGGACAGGGGAATACAGCTTTCTTT
d_gene: -; j_gene: TRBJ1-4; abundance: -; v_gene: TRBV14; CDR3aa: CASSQGIGQGWVLNEKLFF; CDR3nt: TGTGCCAGCAGCCAAGGAATCGGGCAGGGTTGGGTTCTAAATGAAAAACTGTTTTTT
d_gene: -; j_gene: TRBJ2-2; abundance: once; v_gene: TRBV7-6; CDR3aa: CASSHRVSPNTGELFF; CDR3nt: TGTGCCAGCAGCCACCGGGTCTCTCCGAACACCGGGGAGCTGTTTTTT
d_gene: TRBD1; j_gene: TRBJ1-4; abundance: -; v_gene: TRBV28; CDR3aa: CASSGTGGEKLFF; CDR3nt: TGTGCCAGCAGCGGGACAGGGGGTGAAAAACTGTTTTTT
d_gene: TRBD1; j_gene: TRBJ1-1; abundance: -; v_gene: TRBV5-1; CDR3aa: CASSVGQTNTEAFF; CDR3nt: TGCGCCAGCAGCGTGGGACAGACTAACACTGAAGCTTTCTTT
d_gene: -; j_gene: TRBJ2-7; abundance: -; v_gene: TRBV4-1; CDR3aa: CASSQIDRSYEQYF; CDR3nt: TGCGCCAGCAGCCAGATAGACAGATCCTACGAGCAGTACTTC